This entry lists 16 T cell receptor beta chains sequenced from one sample in a study of immune evolution from preneoplasia to lung adenocarcinoma listed by TCRdb under 2021. The receptor library was made with the immunoSEQ multiplex PCR assay. TCRdb holds this immuneACCESS table with in-frame rearrangements only. Some clones are missing; in checked studies, unresolved V genes explain under half, and the rest has no known cause. The sample table records fewer than 11,000 clones; more than 75% of these occur just once. Of the sample, around 5% falls within the top ten clones. The specimen was FFPE minimally invasive lung adenocarcinoma tissue. This sample's cell subset or site label indicates: micro-invasive lung adenocarcinoma (MIA). These receptors came from a person in their 70s with lung adenocarcinoma.

This clone was picked up one time. This chain uses TRBV7-9 with TRBJ2-5; D possibly corresponds to TRBD2 (5 bases). V was cut by 3 bases and J by 2 bases, with 16 bases left in between. CDR1 SEHNR and CDR2 FQNEAQ come from the germline V gene (reference sequence). The CDR3 covers 16 residues. The CDR3 sequence is CASSFRSHGLQETQYF. Here the CDR3 DNA reads TGTGCCAGCAGCTTTCGGTCTCACGGACTTCAAGAGACCCAGTACTTC.

The chain is built from TRBV6-5 and TRBJ1-1, with D hard to call. The CDR3 totals 11 residues. The germline gives CDR1 MNHEY, CDR2 SVGAGI. V gave up 5 bases and J gave up 0 bases, with 1 base separating them. Here the CDR3 DNA reads TGTGCCAGCAGTATGAACACTGAAGCTTTCTTT. Amino acid sequence: CASSMNTEAFF.

This clone showed up just once. This rearrangement joins TRBV15 to TRBJ2-2; D ambiguous. This CDR3 has 11 amino acids. The V gene's germline CDR1 is LNHNV and CDR2 YYDKDF (reference sequence). V was shortened by 6 bases and J by 5 bases, with 4 bases between the two germline ends. The CDR3 is CATRLTGELFF. The DNA of the CDR3 is TGTGCCACCAGATTAACCGGGGAGCTGTTTTTT.

The rearrangement uses TRBV10-3 and TRBJ1-1, with D perhaps matching TRBD1 (5 bases). The germline V gene encodes CDR1 ENHRY and CDR2 SYGVKD. Trimming cost V 4 bases and J 3 bases, with 9 bases left between them. The CDR3 contains 13 residues. In nucleotides, the CDR3 is TGTGCCATCAGTGTAGAAGGGGACACTGAAGCTTTCTTT. This gives the protein CAISVEGDTEAFF.

This clone showed up just once. The J gene is TRBJ2-4, the V gene TRBV5-1, with D unclear. V lost 0 bases to trimming and J lost 0 bases, with 13 bases between them. CDR3 length equals 17 residues. Germline V lookup: CDR1 SGHRS, CDR2 YFSETQ. The CDR3 region has the DNA TGCGCCAGCAGCTTGGTAGGGTTAGACGTAGCCAAAAACATTCAGTACTTC. This gives the protein CASSLVGLDVAKNIQYF.

This clone was detected a few times. The chain links TRBV15 to TRBJ1-1; TRBD1 matches at 10 bases. The V gene end was trimmed by 1 base and the J gene end by 5 bases; junction bases not matched to a gene: 7. The germline V gene encodes CDR1 LNHNV and CDR2 YYDKDF (reference sequence). The CDR3 sequence is 16 residues long. CDR3 sequence: CATSRVSDRGLTEAFF. The CDR3 coding sequence is TGTGCCACCAGCAGAGTCAGTGACAGGGGGCTGACTGAAGCTTTCTTT. Variable domain in full (rest from reference TRBV15 and TRBJ1-1): DAMVIQNPRYQVTQFGKPVTLSCSQTLNHNVMYWYQQKSSQAPKLLFHYYDKDFNNEADTPDNFQSRRPNTSFCFLDIRSPGLGDTAMYLCATSRVSDRGLTEAFFGQGTRLTVV.

The DNA of the CDR3 is TGTGCCAGTAGTATCCGGCAGGGAAGAGGCTACACCTTC. Amino acids: CASSIRQGRGYTF. J is TRBJ1-2 and V is TRBV19; D might be TRBD1 (5 bases). The length of the CDR3 is 13 residues. Trimming removed 3 bases from V and 8 bases from J, with 13 bases in between. Per the germline V gene, CDR1 is LNHDA and CDR2 is SQIVND (reference sequence).

The chain links TRBV6-6 to TRBJ1-1; TRBD1 is a possible D gene (6 bases). Between the trimmed V and J ends, which lost 6 bases and 9 bases, there was a span of 20 bases. The CDR3 totals 14 residues. Germline assignment: CDR1 MNHNY and CDR2 SVGAGI (reference sequence). The CDR3 DNA sequence: TGTGCCAGCAGCCTACAGGGAAGCGTATCGAAAGCTTTCTTT. Protein sequence: CASSLQGSVSKAFF.

The rearrangement joins TRBV6-1 to TRBJ1-2; possibly TRBD1 for D (6 bases). The germline gives CDR1 MNHNS, CDR2 SASEGT. The CDR3 length is 12 residues. CDR3 region: CARGGKGYGYTF. CDR3 in DNA: TGTGCTCGAGGGGGAAAGGGCTATGGCTACACCTTC.

The genes are TRBV4-1 and TRBJ2-1; D tentatively fits TRBD1 or TRBD2 (6 bases each). The CDR3 is 16 residues long. Trimming removed 1 base at V and 4 bases at J, with 14 bases between. From germline, CDR1 is MGHRA and CDR2 YSYEKL. The CDR3 is CASSQGRGGRYNEQFF. CDR3 nucleotides: TGCGCCAGCAGCCAAGGTCGTGGGGGGCGGTACAATGAGCAGTTCTTC.

In this sample, this clone turned up once. The V gene is TRBV6-6, the J gene TRBJ1-4, with TRBD1 as a possible D gene (6 bases). This CDR3 comprises 15 residues. Trimming cost V 4 bases and J 6 bases, with 15 bases left between them. Germline CDR1 MNHNY, CDR2 SVGAGI (reference sequence). CDR3 nucleotides: TGTGCCAGCAGTTTGTCGGGGGGCTGGGATGAAAAACTGTTTTTT. Translation gives CASSLSGGWDEKLFF.

In the case of this clone: At one boundary the junction diverges from the germline segment, which might be a read error. Other DNA sequences from this sample encode an identical CDR3 as well. This chain uses TRBV7-6 with TRBJ1-5; 10 bases line up with TRBD1. The germline gives CDR1 SGHVS, CDR2 FNYEAQ. This CDR3 spans 14 amino acids. CDR3 DNA sequence: TGTGCTAGCAGCCCCGGACAGGGGGATCAGCCCCAGCATTTT. This translates into CASSPGQGDQPQHF.

The gene calls are TRBV5-6 and TRBJ2-2; D is uncertain. The V end lost 3 bases, the J end lost 8 bases, and 11 bases lay between the germline ends. There are 13 residues in the CDR3. Germline CDR1 and CDR2: SGHDT and YYEEEE. CDR3 region: CASSSLLRGELFF. The CDR3 DNA is TGTGCCAGCAGCTCTCTACTCAGGGGGGAGCTGTTTTTT.

On this clone itself: The junction departs from the called germline gene at one end, perhaps through a read error. V gene TRBV18 combines with J gene TRBJ2-7; no definite D call. Germline V CDR1 and CDR2: KGHSH, LQKENI. CDR3 length: 12 amino acids. The CDR3 spells CASSLRLGPSNF. CDR3 sequence (DNA): TGTGCCAGCTCGCTTAGGCTAGGACCATCAAACTTC.

This chain joins TRBV19 and TRBJ2-7; TRBD1 matches 10 bases. CDR3 length equals 14 residues. V dropped 6 bases and J dropped 6; count of bases not matched to a gene: 8. Germline CDR1 and CDR2: LNHDA and SQIVND (reference sequence). The CDR3 region has the DNA TGTGCCAGTAGCCGCCAGACAGGGGGCGCCGAGCAGTACTTC. Its protein is CASSRQTGGAEQYF.

This clone was counted a single time. V gene TRBV18 combines with J gene TRBJ2-3; TRBD2 matches at 9 bases. CDR1 and CDR2 from the germline V gene are KGHSH and LQKENI. The CDR3 is 15 amino acids. The V segment lost 2 bases and the J segment 7 bases; nucleotides outside the gene matches: 7. The CDR3 sequence is CASSPTSGGMNTQYF. Written as DNA, the CDR3 is TGTGCCAGCTCACCAACCAGCGGGGGGATGAATACGCAGTATTTT. The full variable domain, completed using reference TRBV18 and TRBJ2-3, is NAGVMQNPRHLVRRRGQEARLRCSPMKGHSHVYWYRQLPEEGLKFMVYLQKENIIDESGMPKERFSAEFPKEGPSILRIQQVVRGDSAAYFCASSPTSGGMNTQYFGPGTRLTVL.